These T cell receptor beta chains were read from a single sample in a study of circulating tumor DNA in untreated peripheral T-cell lymphoma. The protocol was immunoSEQ multiplex PCR, while the TCRdb copy is restricted to in-frame clones and leaves out a portion. The sample carries several hundred clones, 78% recorded once. The sequencing input was cell-free DNA from blood serum. The receptors derive from a human donor with peripheral T-cell lymphoma. CDR3s include the opening cysteine and the closing phenylalanine or tryptophan. The D gene is left open where the match is weak. A row's size may be missing; if present it is once, few, many or a size class.

j_call | clone_size | v_call | d_call | cdr3_aa | cdr3_nt
TRBJ2-2 | NA | TRBV6-1 | TRBD2 | CASSALAGGGTGELFF | TGTGCCAGCAGTGCTCTAGCGGGGGGGGGCACCGGGGAGCTGTTTTTT
TRBJ2-7 | NA | TRBV4-1 | TRBD2 | CASSQVREGLYEQYF | TGCGCCAGCAGCCAGGTGCGGGAGGGCCTTTACGAGCAGTACTTC
TRBJ1-1 | NA | TRBV6-5 | NA | CASSLMEAFF | TGTGCCAGCAGTTTAATGGAAGCTTTCTTT
TRBJ1-2 | NA | TRBV4-3 | NA | CASSPSPGLSGYTF | TGCGCCAGCAGCCCCAGCCCGGGACTCTCTGGCTACACCTTC
TRBJ2-7 | NA | TRBV14 | TRBD1 | CASSSDRERQYF | TGTGCCAGCAGCTCCGACAGGGAGCGGCAGTACTTC
TRBJ2-1 | NA | TRBV7-3 | NA | CASSLTRVSSYNEQFF | TGTGCCAGCAGCTTAACGCGGGTGAGCTCCTACAATGAGCAGTTCTTC
TRBJ2-7 | NA | TRBV27 | NA | CASRSLGEMVEQYF | TGTGCCAGCAGGTCATTGGGGGAGATGGTCGAGCAGTACTTC
TRBJ1-5 | NA | TRBV6-1 | NA | CASSEMYISNQPQHF | TGTGCCAGCAGTGAAATGTATATAAGCAATCAGCCCCAGCATTTT
TRBJ2-1 | NA | TRBV27 | TRBD1 | CASREQGAGNEQFF | TGTGCCAGCAGGGAACAGGGGGCGGGTAATGAGCAGTTCTTC
TRBJ2-7 | once | TRBV6-1 | TRBD1 | CASSQEPTGAQKGF | TGTGCCAGCAGTCAGGAGCCGACAGGGGCGCAGAAGGGCTTC